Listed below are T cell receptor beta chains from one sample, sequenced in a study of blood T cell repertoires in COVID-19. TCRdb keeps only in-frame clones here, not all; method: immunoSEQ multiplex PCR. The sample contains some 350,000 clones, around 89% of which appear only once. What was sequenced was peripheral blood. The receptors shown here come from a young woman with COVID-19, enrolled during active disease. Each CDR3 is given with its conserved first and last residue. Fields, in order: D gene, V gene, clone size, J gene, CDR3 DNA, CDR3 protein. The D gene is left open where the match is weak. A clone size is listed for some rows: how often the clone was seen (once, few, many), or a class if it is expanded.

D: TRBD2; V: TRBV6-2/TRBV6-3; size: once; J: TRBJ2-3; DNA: TGTGCCAGCAGTTACGCCGGGACTATTTCAAATGACGATACGCAGTATTTT; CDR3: CASSYAGTISNDDTQYF
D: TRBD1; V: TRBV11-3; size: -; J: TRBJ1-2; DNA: TGTGCCAGCAGCAAAACCTCAGGGGGAAACTATGGCTACACCTTC; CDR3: CASSKTSGGNYGYTF
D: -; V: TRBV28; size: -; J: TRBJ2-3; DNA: TGTGCCAGCAGTCGAGCCGCAACTAGCACAGATACGCAGTATTTT; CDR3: CASSRAATSTDTQYF
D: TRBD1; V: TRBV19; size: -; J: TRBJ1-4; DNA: TGTGCCAGTAGACGTGTTGCAAGTCCGGGACAGGGGTATGAAAAACTGTTTTTT; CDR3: CASRRVASPGQGYEKLFF
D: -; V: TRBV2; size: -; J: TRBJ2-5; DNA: TGTGCCAGCAGTGAAGCGACTAGTGGGGGGGAGACCCAGTACTTC; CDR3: CASSEATSGGETQYF
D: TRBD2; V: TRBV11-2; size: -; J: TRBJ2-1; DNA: TGTGCCAGCAGCTTGCCGCTAGCGGGAGGGCCATCATACAATGAGCAGTTCTTC; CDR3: CASSLPLAGGPSYNEQFF
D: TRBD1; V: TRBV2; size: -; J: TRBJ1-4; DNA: TGTGCCAGCACTGACCCTACAATACAGGGGGCTGGTGAAAAACTGTTTTTT; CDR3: CASTDPTIQGAGEKLFF
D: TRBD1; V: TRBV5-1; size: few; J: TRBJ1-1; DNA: TGCGCCAGCAGCTTGTTCCGGACAGGGGAAGCTTTCTTT; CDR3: CASSLFRTGEAFF
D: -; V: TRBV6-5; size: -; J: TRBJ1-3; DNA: TGTGCCAGCAGTTTAAAACAGGGCCCTGGAAACACCATATATTTT; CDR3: CASSLKQGPGNTIYF
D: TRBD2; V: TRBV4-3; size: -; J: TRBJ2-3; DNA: TGCGCCAGCAGCCAAGGGAGACTAGCGGGGGGGGTGGATACGCAGTATTTT; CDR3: CASSQGRLAGGVDTQYF
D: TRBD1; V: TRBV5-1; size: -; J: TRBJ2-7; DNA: TGCGCCAGCAGCCCGGGACAGGCTTCGGACGAGCAGTACTTC; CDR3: CASSPGQASDEQYF
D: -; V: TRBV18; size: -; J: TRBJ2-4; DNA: TGTGCCAGCTCACCACCCCCTCCAGGACTAGCCAAAAACATTCAGTACTTC; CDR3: CASSPPPPGLAKNIQYF
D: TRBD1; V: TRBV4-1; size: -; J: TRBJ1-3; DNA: TGCGCCAGCAGCAGATCGGGACAGGGGACGGACACCATATATTTT; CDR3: CASSRSGQGTDTIYF
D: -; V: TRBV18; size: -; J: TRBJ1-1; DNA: TGTGCCAGCTCACCCGAAACACAGGGATTGGTTTTCTTT; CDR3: CASSPETQGLVFF
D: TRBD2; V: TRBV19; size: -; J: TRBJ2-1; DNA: TGTGCCAGTAGTCTAACTAGCGGGGTAGGAAATGAGCAGTTCTTC; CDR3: CASSLTSGVGNEQFF
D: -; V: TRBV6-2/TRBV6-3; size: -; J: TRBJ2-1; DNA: TGTGCCAGCAGTTCAACAGTCGATGAGCAGTTCTTC; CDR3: CASSSTVDEQFF
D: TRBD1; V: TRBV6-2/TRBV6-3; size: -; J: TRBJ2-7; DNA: TGTGCCAGCAGTTACCCCCGGACGTGGACAGGGGGCTTCTACGAGCAGTACTTC; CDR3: CASSYPRTWTGGFYEQYF
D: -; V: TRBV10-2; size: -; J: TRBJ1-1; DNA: TGCGCCAGCAGTACAGGGTCAGGGGTGAACACTGAAGCTTTCTTT; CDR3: CASSTGSGVNTEAFF
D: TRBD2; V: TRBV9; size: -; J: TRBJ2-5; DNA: TGTGCCAGCAGCGTAGCGGCGGGAGGACAAGAGACCCAGTACTTC; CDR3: CASSVAAGGQETQYF
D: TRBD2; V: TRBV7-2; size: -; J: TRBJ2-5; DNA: TGTGCCAGCAGCTGGGGGGGGGATAAGACCCAGTACTTC; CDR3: CASSWGGDKTQYF
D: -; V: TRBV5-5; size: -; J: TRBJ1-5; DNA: TGTGCCAGCAGCTTGGTACCGCAGGGCCATCAGCCCCAGCATTTT; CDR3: CASSLVPQGHQPQHF
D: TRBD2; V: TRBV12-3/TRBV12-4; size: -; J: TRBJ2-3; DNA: TGTGCCAGTACCAGCGGGAACACAGATACGCAGTATTTT; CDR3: CASTSGNTDTQYF
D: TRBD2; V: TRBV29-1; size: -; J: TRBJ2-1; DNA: TGCAGCGTTGTTCGGGACTATAATGAGCAGTTCTTC; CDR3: CSVVRDYNEQFF
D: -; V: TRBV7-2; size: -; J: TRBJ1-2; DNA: TGTGCCAGCAGCTTAGTGGAGTCGCAGGGGTATGGCTACACCTTC; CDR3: CASSLVESQGYGYTF
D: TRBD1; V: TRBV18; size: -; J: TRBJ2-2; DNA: TGTGCCAGCGCACCGGGACAGGGGACCACCGGGGAGCTGTTTTTT; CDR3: CASAPGQGTTGELFF
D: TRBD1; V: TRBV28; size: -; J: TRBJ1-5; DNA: TGTGCCAGTGCCCGACAGGGGTGGGCTCAGCCCCAGCATTTT; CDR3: CASARQGWAQPQHF
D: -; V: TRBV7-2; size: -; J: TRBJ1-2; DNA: TGTGCCAGCAGCTTAGCTTCGGGGAACGGCTACACCTTC; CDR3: CASSLASGNGYTF
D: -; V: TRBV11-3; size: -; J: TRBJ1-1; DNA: TGTGCCAGCCGGAAGGGGGATTTGAACACTGAAGCTTTCTTT; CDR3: CASRKGDLNTEAFF
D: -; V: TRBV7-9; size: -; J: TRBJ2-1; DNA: TGTGCCAGCAGCCCACGAGGGAACGTCTACAATGAGCAGTTCTTC; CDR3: CASSPRGNVYNEQFF
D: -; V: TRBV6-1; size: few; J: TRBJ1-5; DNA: TGTGCCAGCAGTGAACACAGGGCCCAGCCCCAGCATTTT; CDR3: CASSEHRAQPQHF
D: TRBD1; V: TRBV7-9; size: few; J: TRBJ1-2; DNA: TGTGCCAGCAGCTGGGGACAGGGGAGCTATGGCTACACCTTC; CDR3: CASSWGQGSYGYTF
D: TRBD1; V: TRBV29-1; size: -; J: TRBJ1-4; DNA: TGCAGCGCCCGGGACAGGGGGGCAAAACTGTTTTTT; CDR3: CSARDRGAKLFF
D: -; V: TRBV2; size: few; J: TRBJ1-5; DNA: TGTGCCAGCAGCGAAACAGGGCTTCAGCCCCAGCATTTT; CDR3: CASSETGLQPQHF
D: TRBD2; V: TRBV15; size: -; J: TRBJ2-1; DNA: TGTGCCACCAGCACGGGGACTAGCGGGTACAATGAGCAGTTCTTC; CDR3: CATSTGTSGYNEQFF
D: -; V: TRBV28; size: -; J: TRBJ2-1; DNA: TGTGCCATTGCCGGCGGAGATTCCTACAATGAGCAGTTCTTC; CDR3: CAIAGGDSYNEQFF
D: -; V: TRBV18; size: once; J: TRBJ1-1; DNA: TGTGCCAGCTCATCGGACACTGAAGCTTTCTTT; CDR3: CASSSDTEAFF
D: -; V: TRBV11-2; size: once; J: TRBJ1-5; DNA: TGTGCCAGCAGCCCGGGGTGGGATCGGCCCCAGCATTTT; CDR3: CASSPGWDRPQHF
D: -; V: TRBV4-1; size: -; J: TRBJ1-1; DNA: TGCGCCAGCAGCCAAGGATCCGGGAGAGAAGCTTTCTTT; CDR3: CASSQGSGREAFF
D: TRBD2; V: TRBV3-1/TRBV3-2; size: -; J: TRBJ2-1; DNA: TGTGCCAGCAGCCCCGCAAGGACTAGCGGGAGTAATGAGCAGTTCTTC; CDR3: CASSPARTSGSNEQFF
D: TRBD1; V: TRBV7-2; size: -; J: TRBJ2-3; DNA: TGTGCCAGCAGCTTGGTGGCCGGGACAGATTTCACAGATACGCAGTATTTT; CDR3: CASSLVAGTDFTDTQYF
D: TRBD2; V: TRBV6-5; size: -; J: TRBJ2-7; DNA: TGTGCCAGCAGTTACTCCTTCGGCGGGGGAGCGTACGAGCAGTACTTC; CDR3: CASSYSFGGGAYEQYF
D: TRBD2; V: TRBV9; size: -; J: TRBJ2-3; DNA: TGTGCCAGCAGCGACTCACGCGGGAGGGCTCCAGATACGCAGTATTTT; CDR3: CASSDSRGRAPDTQYF
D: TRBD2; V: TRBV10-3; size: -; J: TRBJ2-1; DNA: TGTGCCATCAGTGAGAGGACTAGCGGGACTAATGAGCAGTTCTTC; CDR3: CAISERTSGTNEQFF
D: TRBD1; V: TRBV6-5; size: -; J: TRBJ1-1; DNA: TGTGCCAGCAGTCCTAGGGACAGGGTGAACACTGAAGCTTTCTTT; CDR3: CASSPRDRVNTEAFF
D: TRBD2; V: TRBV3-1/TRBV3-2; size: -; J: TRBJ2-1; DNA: TGTGCCAGCAGCCAAGATGCGACTAGCGGGAGTTGGGGGCAGTTCTTC; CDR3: CASSQDATSGSWGQFF
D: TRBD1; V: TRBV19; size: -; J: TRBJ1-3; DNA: TGTGCCAGTAGTCCCTCTGGGACAGGGACCTCTGGAAACACCATATATTTT; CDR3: CASSPSGTGTSGNTIYF
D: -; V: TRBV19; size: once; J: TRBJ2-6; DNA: TGTGCCAGTAGTATCTCCGGGGTCGCTGGGGCCAACGTCCTGACTTTC; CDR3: CASSISGVAGANVLTF